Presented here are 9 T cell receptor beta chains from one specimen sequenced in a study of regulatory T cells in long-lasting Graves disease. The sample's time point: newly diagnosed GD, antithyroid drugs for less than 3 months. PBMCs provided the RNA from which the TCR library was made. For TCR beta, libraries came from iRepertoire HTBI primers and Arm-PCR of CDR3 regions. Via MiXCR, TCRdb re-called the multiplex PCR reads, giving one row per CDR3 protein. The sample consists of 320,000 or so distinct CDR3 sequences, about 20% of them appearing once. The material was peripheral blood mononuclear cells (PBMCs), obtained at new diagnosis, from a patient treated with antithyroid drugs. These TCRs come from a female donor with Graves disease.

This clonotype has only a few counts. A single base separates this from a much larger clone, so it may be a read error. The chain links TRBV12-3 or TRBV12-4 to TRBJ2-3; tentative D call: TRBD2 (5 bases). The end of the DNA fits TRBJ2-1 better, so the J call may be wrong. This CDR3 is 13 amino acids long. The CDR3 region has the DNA TGTGCCAGCAGTCCCACCAATGGGAGTGAGCAGTTCTTC. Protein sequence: CASSPTNGSEQFF.

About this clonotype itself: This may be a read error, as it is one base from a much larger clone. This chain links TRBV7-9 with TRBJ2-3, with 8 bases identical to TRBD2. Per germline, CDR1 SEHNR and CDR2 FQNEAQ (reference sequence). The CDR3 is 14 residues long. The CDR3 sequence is CASSLKSGRNTQCF. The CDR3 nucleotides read TGTGCCAGCAGCTTAAAAAGCGGGAGAAATACGCAGTGTTTT.

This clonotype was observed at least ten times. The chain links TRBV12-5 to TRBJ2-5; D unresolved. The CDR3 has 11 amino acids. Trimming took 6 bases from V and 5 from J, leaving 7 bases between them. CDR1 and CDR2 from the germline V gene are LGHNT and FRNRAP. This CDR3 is CASGRTETQYF. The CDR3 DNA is TGTGCTAGTGGCCGAACGGAGACCCAGTACTTC. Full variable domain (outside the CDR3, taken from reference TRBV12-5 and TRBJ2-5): DARVTQTPRHKVTEMGQEVTMRCQPILGHNTVFWYRQTMMQGLELLAYFRNRAPLDDSGMPKDRFSAEMPDATLATLKIQPSEPRDSAVYFCASGRTETQYFGPGTRLLVL.

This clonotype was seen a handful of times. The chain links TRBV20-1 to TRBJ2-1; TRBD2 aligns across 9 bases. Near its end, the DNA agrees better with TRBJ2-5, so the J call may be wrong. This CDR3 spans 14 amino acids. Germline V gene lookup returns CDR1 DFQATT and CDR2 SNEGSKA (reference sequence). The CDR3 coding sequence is TGCAGTGCTAGCCCTAGCGGGGTGGGGGAGACCCAGTACTTC. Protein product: CSASPSGVGETQYF.

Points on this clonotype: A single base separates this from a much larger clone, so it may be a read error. CDR3 coding DNA: TGTGCCAGCAGTGATGGGACTATCGGGTTGAGGACCCTGTACTTC. This sequence encodes CASSDGTIGLRTLYF. This rearrangement joins TRBV2 to TRBJ2-3, with 7 nucleotides matching TRBD2. The CDR3 runs 15 residues. Germline V gives CDR1 SNHLY, CDR2 FYNNEI.

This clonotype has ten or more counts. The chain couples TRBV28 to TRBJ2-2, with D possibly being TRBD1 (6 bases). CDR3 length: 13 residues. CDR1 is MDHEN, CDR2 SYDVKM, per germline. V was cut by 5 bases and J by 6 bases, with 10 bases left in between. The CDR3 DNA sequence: TGTGCCAGCAGTCAGGGGAGCTCCGGGGAGCTGTTTTTT. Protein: CASSQGSSGELFF.

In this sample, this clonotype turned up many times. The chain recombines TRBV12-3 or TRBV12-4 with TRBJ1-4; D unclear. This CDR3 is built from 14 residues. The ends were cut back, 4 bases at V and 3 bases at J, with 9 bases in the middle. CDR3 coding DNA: TGTGCCAGCAGTTCCTGGGGTTCTAATGAAAAACTGTTTTTT. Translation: CASSSWGSNEKLFF.

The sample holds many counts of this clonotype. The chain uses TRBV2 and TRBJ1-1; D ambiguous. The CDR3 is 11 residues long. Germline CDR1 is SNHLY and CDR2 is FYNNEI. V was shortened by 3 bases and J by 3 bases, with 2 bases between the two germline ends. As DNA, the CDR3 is TGTGCCAGCAGTGATTACACTGAAGCTTTCTTT. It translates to CASSDYTEAFF.

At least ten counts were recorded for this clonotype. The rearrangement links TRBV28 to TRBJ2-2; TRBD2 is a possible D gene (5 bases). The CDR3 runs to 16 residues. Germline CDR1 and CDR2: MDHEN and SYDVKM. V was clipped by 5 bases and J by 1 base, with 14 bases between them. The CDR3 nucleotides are TGTGCCAGCAGTGACCAGGACTGGGAGAACACCGGGGAGCTGTTTTTT. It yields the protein CASSDQDWENTGELFF.